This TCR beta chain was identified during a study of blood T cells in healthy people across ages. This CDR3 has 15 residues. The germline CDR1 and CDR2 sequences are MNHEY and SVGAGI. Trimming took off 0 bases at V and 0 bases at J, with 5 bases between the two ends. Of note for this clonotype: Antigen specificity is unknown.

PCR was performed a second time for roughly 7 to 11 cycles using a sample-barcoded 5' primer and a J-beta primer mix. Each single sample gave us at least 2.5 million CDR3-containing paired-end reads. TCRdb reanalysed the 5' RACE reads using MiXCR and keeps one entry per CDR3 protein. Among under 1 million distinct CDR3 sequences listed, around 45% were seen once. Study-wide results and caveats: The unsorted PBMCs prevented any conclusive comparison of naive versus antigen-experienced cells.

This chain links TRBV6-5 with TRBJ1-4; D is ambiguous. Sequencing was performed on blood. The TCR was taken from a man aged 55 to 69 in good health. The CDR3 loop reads CASSYSAATNEKLFF. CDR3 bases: TGTGCCAGCAGTTACTCCGCTGCAACTAATGAAAAACTGTTTTTT.